This TCR beta chain was recorded in a study of blood T cell repertoires in COVID-19. J gave up 1 base and V 8 bases, and 3 bases lay outside the gene matches. Germline loops: CDR1 WNHNN, CDR2 SYGVQD (reference sequence). The CDR3 contains 14 residues. The data were produced by immunoSEQ multiplex PCR, yet TCRdb's version contains in-frame clones alone and is incomplete. The data contain 80,000 to 100,000 clones, 82% of them singletons. The source is a man in his 70s with active or convalescent COVID-19. The sequenced sample consisted of peripheral blood. The rearrangement links TRBV10-1 to TRBJ2-2; 8 bases map to TRBD2. The CDR3 protein is CASREGLNTGELFF. In DNA, the CDR3 is TGCGCCAGCCGGGAGGGACTGAACACCGGGGAGCTGTTTTTT.